The 31 T cell receptor beta chains given below trace back to one sample, sequenced in a study of T cell responses to AZD1222 COVID-19 vaccine. Sequenced by immunoSEQ multiplex PCR; TCRdb stores in-frame clones only, minus some. The data show 100,000 to 140,000 clones, 80% to 95% seen once. The specimen was peripheral blood, collected 28 days after the second AZD1222 dose. These receptors originate from an adult who received the AZD1222 COVID-19 vaccine.

The CDR3 region has the DNA TGTGCCAGCAGCACCGACAGGGAGGGCGGCTACACCTTC. It is translated as CASSTDREGGYTF. This chain links TRBV5-6 with TRBJ1-2; 7 bases map to TRBD1. The CDR3 runs 13 residues. Germline values: CDR1 SGHDT, CDR2 YYEEEE. J lost 8 bases, V lost 4 bases, and 8 bases had no gene match.

The chain employs TRBV6-5 and TRBJ2-1, with a weak D call TRBD2 (6 bases). V lost 3 bases and J 16 bases, leaving 19 bases between the germline ends. Germline CDR1 MNHEY, CDR2 SVGAGI. CDR3 size: 13 residues. The CDR3 DNA reads as TGTGCCAGCAGTTATCGACGGGAAAGCGGGTTTTTCTTC. Its protein product is CASSYRRESGFFF.

A single count supports this clone. The chain is built from TRBV5-4 and TRBJ1-5; D is ambiguous. The CDR3 totals 12 residues. Trimming cost V 0 bases and J 4 bases, with 2 bases left between them. Germline V gene data show CDR1 as SGHNT and CDR2 as YYREEE (reference sequence). The CDR3, as DNA: TGTGCCAGCAGCTTGGGTAATCAGCCCCAGCATTTT. Translated, it gives CASSLGNQPQHF.

This clone came up once. The chain links TRBV19 to TRBJ2-1, with 7 nucleotides matching TRBD2. In germline, CDR1 is LNHDA, CDR2 SQIVND (reference sequence). The CDR3 is made up of 17 amino acids. Trimming took 8 bases from V and 5 from J; bases not matched to a gene: 18. The CDR3 is CASGRRAGGSTHNEQFF. CDR3 sequence (DNA): TGTGCCAGTGGTAGACGGGCCGGCGGGAGTACCCACAATGAGCAGTTCTTC. Supplemented by reference TRBV19 and TRBJ2-1, the full variable domain reads DGGITQSPKYLFRKEGQNVTLSCEQNLNHDAMYWYRQDPGQGLRLIYYSQIVNDFQKGDIAEGYSVSREKKESFPLTVTSAQKNPTAFYLCASGRRAGGSTHNEQFFGPGTRLTVL.

This sequence joins TRBV5-1 and TRBJ1-2; 9 bases line up with TRBD1. Germline CDR1 reads SGHRS; CDR2 reads YFSETQ. This CDR3 spans 13 amino acids. V was clipped by 4 bases and J by 7 bases; unmatched bases: 5. The CDR3 loop reads CASSPDRGSGYTF. CDR3 nucleotides: TGCGCCAGCAGCCCGGACAGGGGAAGTGGCTACACCTTC.

This clone was detected once. This chain links TRBV29-1 with TRBJ1-4, with D possibly TRBD1 on 5 matching bases. This CDR3 spans 14 amino acids. Germline lookup yields CDR1 SQVTM and CDR2 ANQGSEA. The CDR3 nucleotides are TGCAGAAGGGGCATTCAAGGAACTAATGAAAAACTGTTTTTT. This sequence encodes CRRGIQGTNEKLFF. The whole variable domain, remainder taken from reference TRBV29-1 and TRBJ1-4, is SAVISQKPSRDICQRGTSLTIQCQVDSQVTMMFWYRQQPGQSLTLIATANQGSEATYESGFVIDKFPISRPNLTFSTLTVSNMSPEDSSIYLCRRGIQGTNEKLFFGSGTQLSVL.

The chain has TRBV5-6 and TRBJ2-7; 8 bases are a match to TRBD2. The CDR3 extends over 14 amino acids. V lost 2 bases, J lost 4 bases, and 5 bases stayed unmatched. Germline lookup yields CDR1 SGHDT and CDR2 YYEEEE. The CDR3 DNA reads TGTGCCAGCAGCTTCCGGACTAGCTGGTACGAGCAGTACTTC. Amino acid sequence: CASSFRTSWYEQYF. Drawing the rest from reference TRBV5-6 and TRBJ2-7, the complete variable domain is DAGVTQSPTHLIKTRGQQVTLRCSPKSGHDTVSWYQQALGQGPQFIFQYYEEEERQRGNFPDRFSGHQFPNYSSELNVNALLLGDSALYLCASSFRTSWYEQYFGPGTRLTVT.

Here the CDR3 reads CAWRRIAGSYEQYF. The CDR3, as DNA: TGTGCCTGGAGAAGAATAGCGGGAAGTTACGAGCAGTACTTC. This chain links TRBV30 with TRBJ2-7; 8 bases match TRBD2. CDR3 length equals 14 residues. Germline V gene lookup returns CDR1 GTSNPN and CDR2 SVGIG (reference sequence). The V gene end was trimmed by 3 bases and the J gene end by 4 bases; junction bases not matched to a gene: 8.

The CDR3 protein is CASSKPPSSYNEQFF. The CDR3 DNA sequence: TGTGCCAGCAGCAAACCACCTAGTTCCTACAATGAGCAGTTCTTC. The chain recombines TRBV7-2 with TRBJ2-1; D remains unclear. With 5 bases removed from V and 1 base from J, the gap between germline ends came to 12 bases. This CDR3 spans 15 amino acids. Germline CDR1 and CDR2: SGHTA and FQGNSA.

V and J are TRBV5-5 and TRBJ1-4; D gene ambiguous. Per the germline V gene, CDR1 is SGHKS and CDR2 is YYEKEE (reference sequence). CDR3 length equals 15 residues. V gave up 3 bases and J gave up 0 bases, with 9 bases separating them. The CDR3 nucleotides read TGTGCCAGCAGCTGGCAAGATGCAACTAATGAAAAACTGTTTTTT. Protein: CASSWQDATNEKLFF.

This sequence joins TRBV2 and TRBJ1-5; tentatively, D is TRBD1 (6 bases). From germline, CDR1 is SNHLY and CDR2 FYNNEI. CDR3 length equals 16 residues. Trimming stripped 3 bases from V and 2 bases from J, with 14 bases between. CDR3 DNA sequence: TGTGCCAGCAGTGAGTTAGCAGGGGTTGGCAATCAGCCCCAGCATTTT. Translating gives CASSELAGVGNQPQHF.

CDR3 sequence: CASSIGQNTEAFF. The CDR3 nucleotides are TGTGCCAGTAGTATTGGCCAAAACACTGAAGCTTTCTTT. The rearrangement links TRBV19 to TRBJ1-1, with unresolved D. V gave up 3 bases and J gave up 2 bases, with 7 bases separating them. This CDR3 region has 13 residues. In germline, CDR1 is LNHDA, CDR2 SQIVND (reference sequence). Supplemented by reference TRBV19 and TRBJ1-1, the full variable domain reads DGGITQSPKYLFRKEGQNVTLSCEQNLNHDAMYWYRQDPGQGLRLIYYSQIVNDFQKGDIAEGYSVSREKKESFPLTVTSAQKNPTAFYLCASSIGQNTEAFFGQGTRLTVV.

This rearrangement joins TRBV9 to TRBJ1-2; maybe TRBD1 (5 bases). The V end was cut by 0 bases, the J end by 1 base, with 7 bases between. Germline V gene sequence: CDR1 SGDLS, CDR2 YYNGEE. The CDR3 has 14 residues. The CDR3: CASSVGDVNYGYTF. In DNA form, the CDR3 reads TGTGCCAGCAGCGTAGGGGACGTTAACTATGGCTACACCTTC.

V and J are TRBV30 and TRBJ1-4; 7 bases fit TRBD1. After removal of 2 bases from V and 15 bases from J, the junction contained 9 bases not matched to a gene. Per the germline V gene, CDR1 is GTSNPN and CDR2 is SVGIG (reference sequence). The CDR3 has 12 residues. In nucleotides, the CDR3 is TGTGCCTGGAGTCTTCCGGGACAGTATATGTTTTTT. It codes for CAWSLPGQYMFF.

This rearrangement joins TRBV4-3 to TRBJ2-2; 13 bases are shared with TRBD2. V dropped 5 bases and J dropped 0; count of bases not matched to a gene: 6. The CDR3 covers 18 residues. Germline CDR1 reads LGHNA; CDR2 reads YSLEER. This CDR3 is CASSVGLAGFANTGELFF. The CDR3 DNA reads TGCGCCAGCAGCGTGGGACTAGCGGGGTTCGCGAACACCGGGGAGCTGTTTTTT.

The CDR3 region is CASGRQGGNEKLFF. The CDR3 nucleotides read TGTGCCAGCGGGAGACAGGGGGGTAATGAAAAACTGTTTTTT. V usage is TRBV25-1 and J usage is TRBJ1-4; 9 nucleotides line up with TRBD1. Germline-derived CDR1 and CDR2 are MGHDK and SYGVNS. The CDR3 sequence is 14 residues long. V trimming: 8 bases; J trimming: 4 bases; junction bases outside the gene matches: 5.

The V call is TRBV5-4, the J call TRBJ2-1, with 9 bases fitting TRBD1. In germline, CDR1 is SGHNT, CDR2 YYREEE (reference sequence). Trimming removed 5 bases from V and 5 bases from J; junction bases left unmatched: 8. There are 15 residues in the CDR3. DNA for the CDR3: TGTGCCAGCAGTCCCGGGACAGGGCTTAACAATGAGCAGTTCTTC. Residues: CASSPGTGLNNEQFF.

A single count supports this clone. The gene calls are TRBV9 and TRBJ1-4, with TRBD1 as a possible D gene (6 bases). The germline V and J ends were trimmed by 3 bases and 3 bases, with 9 bases remaining between them. CDR1 and CDR2 (germline): SGDLS, YYNGEE. There are 14 residues in the CDR3. CDR3 coding DNA: TGTGCCAGCAGCGGGGACATCGCTAATGAAAAACTGTTTTTT. Translation gives CASSGDIANEKLFF.

The rearrangement links TRBV28 to TRBJ2-1, with D possibly TRBD2 on 5 matching bases. Germline V lookup: CDR1 MDHEN, CDR2 SYDVKM. Trimming pared 6 bases from V and 8 bases from J, leaving 11 bases between. The CDR3 contains 12 residues. DNA for the CDR3: TGTGCCAGCAGGGCAGACTATCATGAGCAGTTCTTC. Its protein is CASRADYHEQFF.

The genes are TRBV5-6 and TRBJ1-2; TRBD1 is a possible D gene (6 bases). CDR3 length: 15 amino acids. CDR1 is SGHDT and CDR2 is YYEEEE in the germline V gene. V was shortened by 2 bases and J by 0 bases, with 11 bases between the two germline ends. CDR3 amino acids: CASSFRGLANYGYTF. In DNA form, the CDR3 reads TGTGCCAGCAGCTTCAGGGGCCTGGCTAACTATGGCTACACCTTC.

V usage is TRBV2 and J usage is TRBJ2-7, with 7 positions matching TRBD1. The germline V gene encodes CDR1 SNHLY and CDR2 FYNNEI. The junction had 8 bases not matched to a gene; V was cut back by 8 bases and J by 4 bases. The CDR3 runs to 13 residues. The CDR3 is CASQTGMRYEQYF. The CDR3 nucleotides read TGTGCCAGCCAGACAGGGATGAGGTACGAGCAGTACTTC. Using reference TRBV2 and TRBJ2-7 for the parts outside the CDR3, the full variable domain is EPEVTQTPSHQVTQMGQEVILRCVPISNHLYFYWYRQILGQKVEFLVSFYNNEISEKSEIFDDQFSVERPDGSNFTLKIRSTKLEDSAMYFCASQTGMRYEQYFGPGTRLTVT.

This sequence joins TRBV5-1 and TRBJ2-3; weak D call: TRBD2 (5 bases). The V gene's germline CDR1 is SGHRS and CDR2 YFSETQ. V was trimmed by 4 bases and J by 2 bases, leaving 8 bases between them. This CDR3 is 13 amino acids long. CDR3 nucleotide sequence: TGCGCCAGCAGCAAAGGACTCACAGATACGCAGTATTTT. This sequence encodes CASSKGLTDTQYF.

This chain links TRBV30 with TRBJ1-5, with TRBD1 matching 9 bases. Trimming cost V 0 bases and J 7 bases; bases outside gene matches: 13. Germline V gene data show CDR1 as GTSNPN and CDR2 as SVGIG (reference sequence). The length of the CDR3 is 17 residues. CDR3 protein: CAWSVPPYGTGNQPQHF. The CDR3 DNA reads TGTGCCTGGAGTGTACCCCCCTATGGGACAGGGAACCAGCCCCAGCATTTT.

The V gene is TRBV19, the J gene TRBJ1-3; 8 bases map to TRBD1. Germline loops: CDR1 LNHDA, CDR2 SQIVND (reference sequence). Unmatched junction bases numbered 1, after V lost 2 bases and J lost 4 bases. The CDR3 spans 14 residues. The CDR3 sequence: CASSIWDRGNTIYF. Written as DNA, the CDR3 is TGTGCCAGTAGTATATGGGACAGGGGAAACACCATATATTTT.

This chain connects TRBV6-5 to TRBJ1-6, with 7 nucleotides matching TRBD1. The germline V gene has CDR1 MNHEY and CDR2 SVGAGI. The CDR3 has 14 residues. V trimming: 6 bases; J trimming: 8 bases; junction bases outside the gene matches: 7. The CDR3 loop reads CASRVTGADSPLHF. In DNA form, the CDR3 reads TGTGCCAGCAGAGTCACAGGGGCCGATTCACCCCTCCACTTT.

The genes are TRBV5-1 and TRBJ1-4; possible D gene TRBD1, 6 bases. CDR1 SGHRS and CDR2 YFSETQ come from the germline V gene. The CDR3 loop spans 18 amino acids. Trimming pared 4 bases from V and 0 bases from J, leaving 19 bases between. CDR3 coding DNA: TGCGCCAGCAGCCCCTATACAGGGTACCTTGCAACTAATGAAAAACTGTTTTTT. Protein sequence: CASSPYTGYLATNEKLFF.

The chain combines TRBV9 with TRBJ1-5; D remains ambiguous. V dropped 3 bases and J dropped 9 bases, with 13 bases sitting between them. Germline lookup yields CDR1 SGDLS and CDR2 YYNGEE. This CDR3 is 13 amino acids long. CDR3 DNA sequence: TGTGCCAGCAGCGAAACCTTAGATGGGCCCCAGCATTTT. It is translated as CASSETLDGPQHF.

The rearrangement joins TRBV14 to TRBJ2-3, with D possibly being TRBD1 or TRBD2 (6 bases each). The CDR3 sequence is 16 residues long. V lost 1 base to trimming and J lost 0 bases, with 11 bases between them. CDR1 and CDR2 from the germline V gene are SGHDN and FVKESK. The CDR3 DNA reads TGTGCCAGCAGCCAAGGGGGGGCGCTGAGCACAGATACGCAGTATTTT. It codes for CASSQGGALSTDTQYF.

V gene TRBV6-5 combines with J gene TRBJ2-1, with 10 positions matching TRBD2. This CDR3 is 15 amino acids long. CDR1 is MNHEY and CDR2 is SVGAGI in the germline V gene. Trimming cost V 7 bases and J 4 bases; bases outside gene matches: 7. The CDR3 nucleotides are TGTGCCAGCACAAGACTAGCGGGCCAATACAATGAGCAGTTCTTC. Its protein is CASTRLAGQYNEQFF.

This rearrangement joins TRBV5-6 to TRBJ2-7; 9 bases are shared with TRBD2. The V segment lost 2 bases and the J segment 4 bases; nucleotides outside the gene matches: 13. CDR1 is SGHDT and CDR2 is YYEEEE in the germline V gene. The CDR3 is made up of 17 amino acids. CDR3 region: CASSLRGGGRAGYEQYF. CDR3 DNA sequence: TGTGCCAGCAGCTTACGAGGGGGCGGGAGGGCCGGATACGAGCAGTACTTC. Combining the CDR3 with reference TRBV5-6 and TRBJ2-7 gives the whole variable domain DAGVTQSPTHLIKTRGQQVTLRCSPKSGHDTVSWYQQALGQGPQFIFQYYEEEERQRGNFPDRFSGHQFPNYSSELNVNALLLGDSALYLCASSLRGGGRAGYEQYFGPGTRLTVT.

This chain joins TRBV14 and TRBJ2-7, with D unclear. Looked up from germline, CDR1 is SGHDN and CDR2 is FVKESK. The CDR3 has 15 residues. Trimming removed 1 base at V and 0 bases at J, with 10 bases between. The CDR3 nucleotides read TGTGCCAGCAGCCAAGCAGGACCGAGCTCCTACGAGCAGTACTTC. Protein sequence: CASSQAGPSSYEQYF.